One sample yielded the 20 T cell receptor beta chains listed below, sequenced in a study of T cells in localized non-small cell lung cancer. Repertoires were generated with immunoSEQ multiplex PCR, while TCRdb's copy carries only in-frame clones and drops some. The table shows over 2,500 clones, with roughly a quarter occurring only once. The starting material was normal lung tissue next to the tumor, obtained before any cancer treatment. These receptors all come from a male donor older than 55 with stage II lung adenocarcinoma.

This rearrangement joins TRBV10-2 to TRBJ1-2, with a possible D match to TRBD1 (5 bases). The CDR3 is made up of 16 amino acids. From germline, CDR1 is WSHSY and CDR2 SAAADI. The V and J ends lost 0 bases and 1 base respectively, with 12 bases between them. This CDR3 reads CASSESGRSLNYGYTF. CDR3 in DNA: TGCGCCAGCAGTGAGTCGGGGCGCTCTCTTAACTATGGCTACACCTTC.

The chain is built from TRBV12-5 and TRBJ1-5, with TRBD1 identical over 7 bases. Trimming took 5 bases from V and 5 from J; bases not matched to a gene: 9. CDR3 length: 15 amino acids. CDR1 and CDR2 (germline): LGHNT, FRNRAP. This CDR3 reads CASGQPGQKYQPQHF. The CDR3 nucleotides read TGTGCTAGTGGTCAGCCGGGACAGAAATATCAGCCCCAGCATTTT.

The table lists this clone with a few counts. V is TRBV6-8 and J is TRBJ2-1; 11 bases fit TRBD1. V shed 10 bases, J shed 0 bases, and the junction held 5 bases outside the gene matches. The length of the CDR3 is 15 residues. In germline, CDR1 is MNHGY, CDR2 SAAAGT. The CDR3 sequence is CAIRDRGSSYNEQFF. In DNA, the CDR3 is TGTGCCATCAGGGACAGGGGGTCCTCCTACAATGAGCAGTTCTTC.

The V call is TRBV9, the J call TRBJ1-2; 8 bases are shared with TRBD1. The germline V gene has CDR1 SGDLS and CDR2 YYNGEE. This CDR3 is built from 16 residues. V was pared by 4 bases and J by 4 bases, with 12 bases of the junction left unmatched. This CDR3 reads CASSLEARGRGYGYTF. The CDR3 nucleotides read TGTGCCAGCAGCTTAGAGGCCAGGGGGCGAGGCTATGGCTACACCTTC.

The chain has TRBV19 and TRBJ2-7; a weak D match, TRBD2 (5 bases). V was pared by 1 base and J by 9 bases, with 22 bases between. CDR1 LNHDA and CDR2 SQIVND come from the germline V gene (reference sequence). The CDR3 length is 16 residues. The CDR3 region is CASSIVVGEGYTGQYF. The CDR3, as DNA: TGTGCCAGTAGTATAGTCGTCGGGGAAGGATATACTGGGCAGTACTTC.

The chain is built from TRBV28 and TRBJ1-2, with D unresolved. Trimming removed 1 base at V and 2 bases at J, with 8 bases between. The germline V gene has CDR1 MDHEN and CDR2 SYDVKM. CDR3 length: 14 residues. In DNA form, the CDR3 reads TGTGCCAGCAGTTTATCGGGAGAGAACTATGGCTACACCTTC. This sequence encodes CASSLSGENYGYTF.

This clone was observed a handful of times. V is TRBV5-1 and J is TRBJ2-1, with D tentatively TRBD2 (6 bases). V lost 6 bases and J 1 base, leaving 14 bases between the germline ends. Germline V lookup: CDR1 SGHRS, CDR2 YFSETQ. The CDR3 extends over 15 amino acids. In nucleotides, the CDR3 is TGCGCCAGCAACCTGGGCGGGGAGTCCTACAATGAGCAGTTCTTC. Translating it yields CASNLGGESYNEQFF.

The rearrangement links TRBV19 to TRBJ2-6; maybe TRBD1 (6 bases). CDR3 length equals 15 residues. Germline V gene lookup returns CDR1 LNHDA and CDR2 SQIVND (reference sequence). V dropped 6 bases and J dropped 2 bases, with 11 bases sitting between them. The CDR3 protein is CASSPQGPGANVLTF. In nucleotides, the CDR3 is TGTGCCAGTAGCCCCCAGGGGCCTGGGGCCAACGTCCTGACTTTC.

This clone was found once. The chain couples TRBV29-1 to TRBJ1-5, with D perhaps TRBD1 (6 bases). This CDR3 is 13 amino acids long. Germline CDR1 reads SQVTM; CDR2 reads ANQGSEA. Deletions cut 6 bases from V and 3 bases from J, with 12 bases between. DNA for the CDR3: TGCAGCGTCCGGGACAACCACAATCAGCCCCAGCATTTT. It translates to CSVRDNHNQPQHF.

This rearrangement joins TRBV19 to TRBJ2-5; 10 bases are shared with TRBD2. With 0 bases clipped from V and 5 bases from J, the junction kept 9 bases outside the gene matches. Germline-derived CDR1 and CDR2 are LNHDA and SQIVND (reference sequence). There are 17 residues in the CDR3. CDR3 nucleotides: TGTGCCAGTAGTATAGAGGCGGGACTAGCGAGAAGGGAGACCCAGTACTTC. It codes for CASSIEAGLARRETQYF.

In this sample, this clone turned up a few times. The chain has TRBV1 and TRBJ2-1; the table's D gene call, TRBD1, was not cross checked with the DNA. TRBV1 is shown as a pseudogene. The CDR3 length is 13 residues. The CDR3 DNA is TGCGCCAGCAGCCAAGAGACCCTAGGGGGGCAGTTCTTC. Its translation is CASSQETLGGQFF.

This clone was observed a few times. Here the CDR3 DNA reads TGTGCCTGGAACCGGGACAGGGTTGGGGATCTTAATTCACCCCTCCACTTT. Translation gives CAWNRDRVGDLNSPLHF. This chain links TRBV30 with TRBJ1-6; the match to TRBD1 covers 9 bases. This CDR3 comprises 17 residues. V was pared by 4 bases and J by 6 bases, with 13 bases of the junction left unmatched. Per germline, CDR1 GTSNPN and CDR2 SVGIG (reference sequence).

The chain has TRBV28 and TRBJ2-3; maybe TRBD2 (6 bases). Per germline, CDR1 MDHEN and CDR2 SYDVKM. Trimming left V 3 bases short and J 5 bases short, with 12 bases between. The CDR3 has 14 residues. Here the CDR3 reads CASSFVEGGDTQYF. The CDR3 nucleotides read TGTGCCAGCAGTTTCGTGGAGGGAGGAGATACGCAGTATTTT.

In this sample, this clone turned up a few times. V usage is TRBV4-1 and J usage is TRBJ1-1; D may be TRBD1 (6 bases). Germline V gene sequence: CDR1 MGHRA, CDR2 YSYEKL. The ends were cut back, 1 base at V and 1 base at J, with 16 bases in the middle. The CDR3 sequence is 17 residues long. The CDR3 here is CASSQGAVGGGNTEAFF. As DNA, the CDR3 is TGCGCCAGCAGCCAAGGAGCGGTAGGGGGTGGGAACACTGAAGCTTTCTTT.

The V gene is TRBV11-3, the J gene TRBJ2-4; 11 nucleotides align to TRBD2. Germline CDR1 is SGHNT and CDR2 is YENEEA. The CDR3 has 18 amino acids. Unmatched junction bases numbered 9, after V lost 2 bases and J lost 3 bases. As DNA, the CDR3 is TGTGCCAGCAGCTTAAGGGCTAGCGGGGGGAGGGACAAAAACATTCAGTACTTC. This codes for CASSLRASGGRDKNIQYF.

The chain carries TRBV29-1 and TRBJ2-3, with 8 bases aligning to TRBD1. The germline CDR1 and CDR2 sequences are SQVTM and ANQGSEA. The V and J ends lost 6 bases and 1 base, in that order; junction bases with no gene match: 3. This CDR3 spans 13 amino acids. The CDR3 sequence is CSVRGPGTDTQYF. CDR3 bases: TGCAGCGTCAGGGGGCCCGGCACAGATACGCAGTATTTT.

This clone was counted only a few times. The CDR3 DNA reads TGTGCCATCAGTGAGTCGAGGGATAGCGGGGCAGATACGCAGTATTTT. Translated: CAISESRDSGADTQYF. This chain connects TRBV10-3 to TRBJ2-3; 8 bases align to TRBD2. The CDR3 is 16 residues long. V shed 0 bases and J 4 bases; nucleotides not matched to a gene: 6. CDR1 and CDR2 (germline): ENHRY, SYGVKD.

This clone is classed as medium-sized. The chain joins TRBV6-8 to TRBJ2-5; 8 nucleotides line up with TRBD1. Looked up from germline, CDR1 is MNHGY and CDR2 is SAAAGT. This CDR3 has 15 amino acids. V gave up 6 bases and J gave up 4 bases; unmatched junction bases: 10. CDR3 loop: CASSSPQGARETQYF. The CDR3 bases are TGTGCCAGCAGCTCCCCGCAGGGGGCGCGAGAGACCCAGTACTTC.

This clone was observed a handful of times. The DNA of the CDR3 is TGTGCCAGCAGTTACACGGCGATCTCTGGAAACACCATATATTTT. Translated, it gives CASSYTAISGNTIYF. The chain joins TRBV6-8 to TRBJ1-3; D uncertain. V gave up 2 bases and J gave up 0 bases, with 8 bases separating them. There are 15 residues in the CDR3. From germline, CDR1 is MNHGY and CDR2 SAAAGT.

This clone rates as medium-sized (0.01 to 0.1%). The rearrangement joins TRBV6-8 to TRBJ2-7, with TRBD1 matching 9 bases. Germline CDR1 is MNHGY and CDR2 is SAAAGT. V shed 6 bases and J 7 bases; nucleotides not matched to a gene: 13. The CDR3 loop spans 15 amino acids. CDR3: CASRDSGTGLWEQYF. As DNA, the CDR3 is TGTGCCAGCAGGGACTCCGGGACAGGGTTATGGGAGCAGTACTTC.